This TCR beta chain stems from a study of control samples from healthy donors and cancer patients. Sequencing used immunoSEQ multiplex PCR; TCRdb keeps in-frame clones, though not all of them. The profile shows 60,000 to 95,000 clones, about four fifths of them singletons. The receptor's source is a man aged 50 or older in good health. Sequencing was done on a sample of blood.

The CDR3 reads CASSTREGYTF. In DNA form, the CDR3 reads TGTGCCAGTAGTACACGGGAGGGCTACACCTTC. V gene TRBV19 combines with J gene TRBJ1-2; D is unresolved. CDR3 length: 11 amino acids. Germline assignment: CDR1 LNHDA and CDR2 SQIVND (reference sequence). V was shortened by 4 bases and J by 8 bases, with 8 bases between the two germline ends.